This entry describes one T cell receptor (beta chain). Germline V gene data show CDR1 as MNHEY and CDR2 as SMNVEV (reference sequence). V lost 5 bases to trimming and J lost 2 bases; unmatched junction nucleotides: 4. The CDR3 spans 14 residues. The entry originates in a study of technical replicates of blood from several donors. TCRdb's copy holds only in-frame clones and misses some; the assay was immunoSEQ multiplex PCR. The sample contains about 97,000 clones, approximately 96% of which appear only once. Sequencing was done on a sample of T cells isolated from PBMCs. This receptor was obtained from a human donor in good health. The rearrangement uses TRBV27 and TRBJ2-3; 7 positions match TRBD1. The CDR3, as DNA: TGTGCCAGCAGTCCGGACAGGTACACAGATACGCAGTATTTT. The encoded protein is CASSPDRYTDTQYF.